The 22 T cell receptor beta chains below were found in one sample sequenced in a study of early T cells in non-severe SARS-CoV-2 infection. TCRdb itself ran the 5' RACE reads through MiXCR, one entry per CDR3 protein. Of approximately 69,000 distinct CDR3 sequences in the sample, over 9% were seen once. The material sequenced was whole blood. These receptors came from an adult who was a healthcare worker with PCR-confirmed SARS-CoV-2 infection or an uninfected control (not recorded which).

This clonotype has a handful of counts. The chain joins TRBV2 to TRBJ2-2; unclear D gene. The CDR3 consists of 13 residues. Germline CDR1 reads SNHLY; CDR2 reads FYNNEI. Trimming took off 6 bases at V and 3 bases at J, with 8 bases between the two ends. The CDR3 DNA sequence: TGTGCCAGCAGAGAGGCTCACACCGGGGAGCTGTTTTTT. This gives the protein CASREAHTGELFF.

CDR3 sequence: CASSMGQPSYEQYF. The CDR3 nucleotides read TGTGCCAGCAGCATGGGACAGCCCTCCTACGAGCAGTACTTC. The rearrangement joins TRBV7-3 to TRBJ2-7; TRBD1 aligns across 7 bases. J was trimmed by 0 bases and V by 5 bases; bases with no gene match: 4. Germline assignment: CDR1 SGHTA and CDR2 FQGTGA. This CDR3 has 14 amino acids.

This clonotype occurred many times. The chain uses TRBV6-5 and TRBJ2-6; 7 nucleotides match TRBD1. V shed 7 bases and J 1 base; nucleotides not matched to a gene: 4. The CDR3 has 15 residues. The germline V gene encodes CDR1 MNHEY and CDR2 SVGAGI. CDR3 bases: TGTGCCAGCATGTACAGGGGATCTGGGGCCAACGTCCTGACTTTC. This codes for CASMYRGSGANVLTF.

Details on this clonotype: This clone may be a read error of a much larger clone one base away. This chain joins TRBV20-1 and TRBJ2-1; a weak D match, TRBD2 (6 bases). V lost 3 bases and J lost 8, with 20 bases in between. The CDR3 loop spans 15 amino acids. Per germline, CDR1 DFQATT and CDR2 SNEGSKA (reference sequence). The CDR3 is CSASIGSGLWDEQFF. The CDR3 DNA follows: TGCAGTGCTAGTATCGGGAGCGGGCTATGGGATGAGCAGTTCTTC.

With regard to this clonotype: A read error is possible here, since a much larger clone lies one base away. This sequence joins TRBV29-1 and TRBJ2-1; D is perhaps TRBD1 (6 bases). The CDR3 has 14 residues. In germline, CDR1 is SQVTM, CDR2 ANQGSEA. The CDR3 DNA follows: TGCAGCGTTGAAAGTGGGGGCGGCTACAAAGAGCAGTTCTTC. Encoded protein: CSVESGGGYKEQFF.

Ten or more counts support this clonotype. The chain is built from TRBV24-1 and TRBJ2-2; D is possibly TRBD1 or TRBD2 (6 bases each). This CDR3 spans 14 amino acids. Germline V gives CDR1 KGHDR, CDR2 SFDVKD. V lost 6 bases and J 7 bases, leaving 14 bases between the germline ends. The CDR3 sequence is CATSPPQGGGELFF. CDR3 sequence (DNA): TGTGCCACCAGTCCGCCACAGGGAGGCGGGGAGCTGTTTTTT.

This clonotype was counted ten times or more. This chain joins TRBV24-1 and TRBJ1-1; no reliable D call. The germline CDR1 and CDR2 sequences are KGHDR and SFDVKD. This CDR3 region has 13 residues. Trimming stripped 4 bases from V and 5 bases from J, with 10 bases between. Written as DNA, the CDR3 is TGTGCCACCAGTGAGCCAGCGGGTACTGAAGCTTTCTTT. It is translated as CATSEPAGTEAFF.

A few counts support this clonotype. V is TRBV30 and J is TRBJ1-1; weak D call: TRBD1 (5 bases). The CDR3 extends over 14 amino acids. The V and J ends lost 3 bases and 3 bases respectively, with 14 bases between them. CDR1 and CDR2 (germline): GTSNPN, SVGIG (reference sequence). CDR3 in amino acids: CAWRGSGDDTEAFF. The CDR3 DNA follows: TGTGCCTGGAGGGGATCGGGGGACGACACTGAAGCTTTCTTT.

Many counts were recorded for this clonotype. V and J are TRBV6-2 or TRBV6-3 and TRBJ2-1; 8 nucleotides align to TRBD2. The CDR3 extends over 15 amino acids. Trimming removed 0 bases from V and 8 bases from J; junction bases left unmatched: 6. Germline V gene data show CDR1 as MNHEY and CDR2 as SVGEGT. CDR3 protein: CASSYSAGGGDEQFF. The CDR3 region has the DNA TGTGCCAGCAGTTACTCGGCGGGAGGCGGCGATGAGCAGTTCTTC.

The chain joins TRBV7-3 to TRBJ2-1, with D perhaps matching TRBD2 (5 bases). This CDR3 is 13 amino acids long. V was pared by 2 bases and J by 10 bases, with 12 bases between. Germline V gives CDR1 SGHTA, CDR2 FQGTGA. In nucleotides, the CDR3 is TGTGCCAGCAGCTTAGGCCCCCAGCGGGAGCAGTTCTTC. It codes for CASSLGPQREQFF.

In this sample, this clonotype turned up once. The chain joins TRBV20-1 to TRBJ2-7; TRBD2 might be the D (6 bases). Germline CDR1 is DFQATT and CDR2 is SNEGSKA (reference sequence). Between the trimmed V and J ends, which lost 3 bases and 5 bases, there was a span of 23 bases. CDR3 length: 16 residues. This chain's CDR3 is CSARGGRDPTGHEQYF. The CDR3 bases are TGCAGTGCTAGGGGGGGTCGGGACCCAACGGGGCACGAGCAGTACTTC.

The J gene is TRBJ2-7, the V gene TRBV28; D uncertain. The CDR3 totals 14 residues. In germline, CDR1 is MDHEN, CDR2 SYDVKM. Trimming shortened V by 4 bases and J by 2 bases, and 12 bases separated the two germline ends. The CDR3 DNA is TGTGCCAGCAGTTCCAGGCTGGGTCCCTACGAGCAGTACTTC. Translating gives CASSSRLGPYEQYF.

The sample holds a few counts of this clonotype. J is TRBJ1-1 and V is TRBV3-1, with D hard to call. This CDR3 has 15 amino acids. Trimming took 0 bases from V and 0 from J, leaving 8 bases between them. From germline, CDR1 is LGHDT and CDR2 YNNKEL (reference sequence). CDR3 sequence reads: CASSQDLGMNTEAFF. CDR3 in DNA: TGTGCCAGCAGCCAAGATCTGGGGATGAACACTGAAGCTTTCTTT. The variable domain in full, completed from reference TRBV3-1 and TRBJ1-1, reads DTAVSQTPKYLVTQMGNDKSIKCEQNLGHDTMYWYKQDSKKFLKIMFSYNNKELIINETVPNRFSPKSPDKAHLNLHINSLELGDSAVYFCASSQDLGMNTEAFFGQGTRLTVV.

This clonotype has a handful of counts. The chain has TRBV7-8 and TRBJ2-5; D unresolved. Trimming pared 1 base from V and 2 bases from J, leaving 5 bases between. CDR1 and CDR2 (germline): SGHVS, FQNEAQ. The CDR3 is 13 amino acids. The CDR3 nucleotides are TGTGCCAGCAGCTTAGACAGACAAGAGACCCAGTACTTC. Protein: CASSLDRQETQYF.

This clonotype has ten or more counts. This CDR3 reads CSARNQPDTEAFF. The DNA of the CDR3 is TGCAGTGCTAGAAACCAACCGGACACTGAAGCTTTCTTT. The V gene is TRBV20-1, the J gene TRBJ1-1; D not resolved. CDR1 and CDR2 (germline): DFQATT, SNEGSKA (reference sequence). Trimming shortened V by 2 bases and J by 3 bases, and 10 bases separated the two germline ends. The CDR3 runs to 13 residues.

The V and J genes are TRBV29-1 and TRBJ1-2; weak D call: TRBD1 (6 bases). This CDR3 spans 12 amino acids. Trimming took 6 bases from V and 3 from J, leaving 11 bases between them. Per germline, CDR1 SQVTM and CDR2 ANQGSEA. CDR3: CSVGQTYYGYTF. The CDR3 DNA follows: TGCAGCGTCGGACAGACGTACTATGGCTACACCTTC.

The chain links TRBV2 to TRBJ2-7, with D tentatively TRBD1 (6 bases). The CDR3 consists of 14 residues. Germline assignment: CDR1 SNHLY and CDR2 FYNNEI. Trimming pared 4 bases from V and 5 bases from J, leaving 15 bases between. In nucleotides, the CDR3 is TGTGCCAGCAGTGGGACAGAGGGGATGGACGAGCAGTACTTC. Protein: CASSGTEGMDEQYF.

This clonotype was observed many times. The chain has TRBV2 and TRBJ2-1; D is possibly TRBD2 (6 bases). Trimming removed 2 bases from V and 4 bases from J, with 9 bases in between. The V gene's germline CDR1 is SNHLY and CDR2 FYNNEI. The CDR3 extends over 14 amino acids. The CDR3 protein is CASSEPAGYNEQFF. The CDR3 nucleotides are TGTGCCAGCAGTGAACCGGCGGGGTACAATGAGCAGTTCTTC.

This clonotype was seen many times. The CDR3 nucleotides are TGTGCCAGCAGTCTAACAGGGTTCGAGCAGTACTTC. Amino acids: CASSLTGFEQYF. The V call is TRBV2, the J call TRBJ2-7; weak D call: TRBD1 (6 bases). CDR1 and CDR2 (germline): SNHLY, FYNNEI. This CDR3 spans 12 amino acids. V was trimmed by 5 bases and J by 6 bases, leaving 11 bases between them.

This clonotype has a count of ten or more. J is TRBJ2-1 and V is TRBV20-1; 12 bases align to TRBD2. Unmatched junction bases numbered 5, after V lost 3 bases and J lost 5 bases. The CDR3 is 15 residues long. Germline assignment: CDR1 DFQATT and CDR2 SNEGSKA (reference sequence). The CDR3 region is CSARVLAGGNNEQFF. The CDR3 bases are TGCAGTGCTAGGGTTCTAGCGGGAGGGAACAATGAGCAGTTCTTC.

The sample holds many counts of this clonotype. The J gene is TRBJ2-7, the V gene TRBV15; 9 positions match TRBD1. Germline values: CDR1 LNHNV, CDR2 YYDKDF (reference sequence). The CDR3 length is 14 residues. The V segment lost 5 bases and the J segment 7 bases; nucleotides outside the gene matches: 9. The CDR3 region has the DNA TGTGCCACCAGCCCCACTGGGACAGGGCGGGAGCAGTACTTC. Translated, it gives CATSPTGTGREQYF. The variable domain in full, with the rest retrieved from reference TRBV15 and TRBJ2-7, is DAMVIQNPRYQVTQFGKPVTLSCSQTLNHNVMYWYQQKSSQAPKLLFHYYDKDFNNEADTPDNFQSRRPNTSFCFLDIRSPGLGDTAMYLCATSPTGTGREQYFGPGTRLTVT.

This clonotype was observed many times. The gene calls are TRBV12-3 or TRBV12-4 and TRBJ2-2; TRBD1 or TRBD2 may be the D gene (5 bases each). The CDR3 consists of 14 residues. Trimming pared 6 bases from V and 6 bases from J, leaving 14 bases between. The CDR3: CASRPGPLPGELFF. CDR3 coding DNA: TGTGCCAGCAGGCCGGGACCGCTCCCCGGGGAGCTGTTTTTT.